Below, 21 T cell receptor beta chains from the same sample are listed, as sequenced in a study of STAT5B mutations in CD4+ large granular lymphocyte leukemia. This table comes from immunoSEQ multiplex PCR, and its TCRdb copy is limited to in-frame clones, with some not included. The repertoire holds about 48,000 clones, with about three quarters as singletons. The sequenced sample was CD4+ T cells from blood buffy coats. The receptors originated from a human donor in good health.

The chain links TRBV19 to TRBJ2-3; a possible D gene is TRBD2 (5 bases). Trimming left V 8 bases short and J 2 bases short, with 11 bases between. The CDR3 is made up of 13 amino acids. Germline V CDR1 and CDR2: LNHDA, SQIVND (reference sequence). The CDR3 sequence is CASGGRNTDTQYF. The CDR3 nucleotides read TGTGCCAGTGGAGGACGGAACACAGATACGCAGTATTTT.

The V and J genes are TRBV7-9 and TRBJ1-1; 7 bases agree with TRBD1. CDR1 is SEHNR, CDR2 FQNEAQ, per germline (reference sequence). The CDR3 runs 17 residues. The trim removed 5 bases at V and 3 bases at J, leaving 15 bases unmatched. The CDR3 spells CASSGTGTAGGDTEAFF. The DNA of the CDR3 is TGTGCCAGCAGCGGAACCGGGACAGCCGGAGGGGACACTGAAGCTTTCTTT.

The V and J genes are TRBV5-4 and TRBJ2-1; D is unclear. V was shortened by 0 bases and J by 9 bases, with 10 bases between the two germline ends. The CDR3 runs to 13 residues. Germline V gene data show CDR1 as SGHNT and CDR2 as YYREEE (reference sequence). CDR3 bases: TGTGCCAGCAGCTTGGGGCAGGCCGGTGAGCAGTTCTTC. Protein: CASSLGQAGEQFF.

The V gene is TRBV7-2, the J gene TRBJ2-3; no clear D gene. Trimming removed 6 bases at V and 3 bases at J, with 7 bases between. The germline V gene has CDR1 SGHTA and CDR2 FQGNSA. CDR3 length: 12 amino acids. The CDR3 DNA reads TGTGCCAGCAGTAGTTTAACAGATACGCAGTATTTT. Amino acids: CASSSLTDTQYF.

In its sample, this clone was seen a few times. The chain joins TRBV2 to TRBJ1-3, with D hard to call. The CDR3 has 13 residues. Trimming left V 8 bases short and J 4 bases short, with 12 bases between. Germline V gene data show CDR1 as SNHLY and CDR2 as FYNNEI. This CDR3 reads CASEAPLGNTIYF. The CDR3 nucleotides read TGTGCCAGCGAAGCCCCGTTAGGAAACACCATATATTTT.

The chain uses TRBV30 and TRBJ1-3, with 7 bases matching TRBD1. Germline CDR1 GTSNPN, CDR2 SVGIG (reference sequence). Unmatched junction bases numbered 4, after V lost 7 bases and J lost 4 bases. The CDR3 has 12 residues. The CDR3 DNA sequence: TGTGCCTTCAGGGGGTCGGGAAACACCATATATTTT. The encoded protein is CAFRGSGNTIYF.

This clone occurred a few times. This chain uses TRBV6-1 with TRBJ1-3; D might be TRBD1 (5 bases). Between the trimmed V and J ends, which lost 4 bases and 4 bases, there was a span of 11 bases. Germline V CDR1 and CDR2: MNHNS, SASEGT. CDR3 size: 14 residues. The CDR3 DNA follows: TGTGCCAGCAGTGCGACCAGGGTCGGAAACACCATATATTTT. This encodes CASSATRVGNTIYF.

This clone was detected only once. The V call is TRBV19, the J call TRBJ2-3, with 10 bases fitting TRBD2. This CDR3 region has 17 residues. V shed 3 bases, J shed 1 base, and the junction held 7 bases outside the gene matches. Per germline, CDR1 LNHDA and CDR2 SQIVND (reference sequence). CDR3 protein: CASSMGTGTSGTDTQYF. CDR3 in DNA: TGTGCCAGTAGTATGGGCACCGGGACTAGCGGCACAGATACGCAGTATTTT. The full variable domain, completed using reference TRBV19 and TRBJ2-3, is DGGITQSPKYLFRKEGQNVTLSCEQNLNHDAMYWYRQDPGQGLRLIYYSQIVNDFQKGDIAEGYSVSREKKESFPLTVTSAQKNPTAFYLCASSMGTGTSGTDTQYFGPGTRLTVL.

The chain employs TRBV30 and TRBJ2-5, with 10 bases matching TRBD2. Unmatched junction bases numbered 10, after V lost 1 base and J lost 2 bases. CDR3 length: 17 residues. Germline V gene lookup returns CDR1 GTSNPN and CDR2 SVGIG (reference sequence). The CDR3 coding sequence is TGTGCCTGGAGTGCACGACGGGGACTAGCGAAACAAGAGACCCAGTACTTC. Translating it yields CAWSARRGLAKQETQYF.

The chain couples TRBV30 to TRBJ1-1; D perhaps matches TRBD1 (6 bases). The CDR3 is 16 residues long. Per the germline V gene, CDR1 is GTSNPN and CDR2 is SVGIG (reference sequence). V lost 5 bases, J lost 3 bases, and 22 bases lay in between. The CDR3 DNA sequence: TGTGCCTGGGGTAAAAATTGGGGGGCTGGGGACACTGAAGCTTTCTTT. Residues: CAWGKNWGAGDTEAFF.

The chain is built from TRBV6-6 and TRBJ1-4; 9 nucleotides align to TRBD1. With 5 bases clipped from V and 6 bases from J, the junction kept 7 bases outside the gene matches. The CDR3 runs to 15 residues. Germline V gene sequence: CDR1 MNHNY, CDR2 SVGAGI (reference sequence). The CDR3 sequence: CASSTLQGAYEKLFF. CDR3 sequence (DNA): TGTGCCAGCAGTACCTTACAGGGGGCTTATGAAAAACTGTTTTTT.

This clone was observed a few times. The chain uses TRBV7-6 and TRBJ1-4, with TRBD1 as a possible D gene (5 bases). V lost 1 base, J lost 7 bases, and 13 bases lay in between. The CDR3 length is 15 residues. In germline, CDR1 is SGHVS, CDR2 FNYEAQ. The CDR3 spells CASSLVGTGVEKLFF. The CDR3 bases are TGTGCCAGCAGCTTAGTCGGTACGGGGGTTGAAAAACTGTTTTTT.

This clone turned up a few times. The genes are TRBV9 and TRBJ1-5; 10 positions match TRBD1. With 2 bases clipped from V and 4 bases from J, the junction kept 3 bases outside the gene matches. CDR1 and CDR2 from the germline V gene are SGDLS and YYNGEE. This CDR3 contains 15 residues. The CDR3 loop reads CASSVGQGENQPQHF. The CDR3 DNA reads as TGTGCCAGCAGCGTCGGACAGGGGGAGAATCAGCCCCAGCATTTT. Using reference TRBV9 and TRBJ1-5 for the parts outside the CDR3, the full variable domain is DSGVTQTPKHLITATGQRVTLRCSPRSGDLSVYWYQQSLDQGLQFLIQYYNGEERAKGNILERFSAQQFPDLHSELNLSSLELGDSALYFCASSVGQGENQPQHFGDGTRLSIL.

This clone was detected only a few times. The chain uses TRBV10-2 and TRBJ2-4; D call uncertain. V was trimmed by 6 bases and J by 7 bases, leaving 19 bases between them. The CDR3 covers 15 residues. Per the germline V gene, CDR1 is WSHSY and CDR2 is SAAADI. CDR3 coding DNA: TGCGCCAGCAGATTCGAGAGCCTAGTCGGGAACATTCAGTACTTC. Translation gives CASRFESLVGNIQYF.

The genes are TRBV29-1 and TRBJ2-5; D might be TRBD1 or TRBD2, each matching 5 bases. CDR3 length equals 10 residues. Trimming took 6 bases from V and 7 from J, leaving 9 bases between them. Germline V gene data show CDR1 as SQVTM and CDR2 as ANQGSEA. CDR3 coding DNA: TGCAGCGTGGGGGTGGGGACCCAGTACTTC. Translated: CSVGVGTQYF.

The chain joins TRBV10-2 to TRBJ1-3; D gene uncertain. Germline V gene data show CDR1 as WSHSY and CDR2 as SAAADI. The V end lost 10 bases, the J end lost 0 bases, and 22 bases lay between the germline ends. The CDR3 spans 17 residues. As DNA, the CDR3 is TGCGCCACCACCCCATCGGAAGGCATTAGCTCTGGAAACACCATATATTTT. It yields the protein CATTPSEGISSGNTIYF.

The rearrangement uses TRBV14 and TRBJ1-1; no clear D. CDR3 length equals 14 residues. Trimming cost V 4 bases and J 4 bases, with 13 bases left between them. CDR1 and CDR2 from the germline V gene are SGHDN and FVKESK. This CDR3 is CASSPNTRSTEAFF. As DNA, the CDR3 is TGTGCCAGCAGCCCCAATACAAGAAGCACTGAAGCTTTCTTT.

The chain joins TRBV5-1 to TRBJ2-1; 7 bases agree with TRBD1. CDR3 size: 15 residues. Trimming took 0 bases from V and 6 from J; bases not matched to a gene: 6. Looked up from germline, CDR1 is SGHRS and CDR2 is YFSETQ. The CDR3 DNA follows: TGCGCCAGCAGCTTGGAGGGGTGGGACAGCAATGAGCAGTTCTTC. Its translation is CASSLEGWDSNEQFF.

The chain combines TRBV7-6 with TRBJ1-2, with D possibly TRBD1 on 6 matching bases. Germline V gene data show CDR1 as SGHVS and CDR2 as FNYEAQ. CDR3 length: 15 amino acids. Trimming pared 5 bases from V and 7 bases from J, leaving 20 bases between. CDR3 loop: CASSPTLLPGAGYTF. In DNA form, the CDR3 reads TGTGCCAGCAGCCCCACGCTCCTCCCGGGGGCTGGCTACACCTTC.

This chain's CDR3 is CASSVGAGSEETQYF. The CDR3 nucleotides read TGTGCCAGCAGCGTAGGGGCAGGGTCTGAAGAGACCCAGTACTTC. This sequence joins TRBV9 and TRBJ2-5, with D tentatively TRBD1 (5 bases). Germline V lookup: CDR1 SGDLS, CDR2 YYNGEE. The CDR3 extends over 15 amino acids. V lost 0 bases and J lost 3, with 12 bases in between.

The chain recombines TRBV18 with TRBJ2-5; 7 bases line up with TRBD1. Unmatched junction bases numbered 11, after V lost 5 bases and J lost 5 bases. The CDR3 is 15 amino acids. Germline CDR1 and CDR2: KGHSH and LQKENI. In DNA, the CDR3 is TGTGCCAGCTCATCCTCAAGGGGGCGAGTGGAGACCCAGTACTTC. This codes for CASSSSRGRVETQYF.